This TCR beta chain was recovered during a study of blood T cell repertoires in COVID-19. Study information: From T cells, B-cell-depleted T cells, or PBMCs came the material, which was cDNA or gDNA.

Original handling: The authors estimated nucleated cell counts from reference gene primer amplification. Produced via immunoSEQ multiplex PCR; TCRdb's table is partial and in-frame only. V, J and clone size reflect that table, while D and trimming were determined from the DNA. The sample shows about 210,000 clones, approximately 90% of them seen only once. Germline V gene data show CDR1 as ENHRY and CDR2 as SYGVKD. V dropped 2 bases and J dropped 4; count of bases not matched to a gene: 0. This CDR3 region has 14 residues. What was sequenced was peripheral blood. The V and J genes are TRBV10-3 and TRBJ1-2; 11 bases agree with TRBD1. The receptor was derived from a woman between 40 and 50 years old with acute or convalescent COVID-19. CDR3 protein: CAISEGQGAYGYTF. CDR3 sequence (DNA): TGTGCCATCAGTGAGGGACAGGGGGCCTATGGCTACACCTTC.